Listed here are 14 T cell receptor beta chains from one sample, sequenced in a study of blood T cells in healthy people across ages. A sample-barcoded 5' primer and a J-beta primer mix were used in a second PCR of about 6 to 12 cycles. Via MiXCR, TCRdb re-called the 5' RACE reads, giving one row per CDR3 protein. The sample lists some 1,500,000 distinct CDR3 sequences, less than 45% occurring once. The sequencing sample was made of blood. Receptors were obtained from a woman between 18 and 29 years old in good health.

This clonotype was detected a few times. The chain combines TRBV4-3 with TRBJ1-2, with 7 bases identical to TRBD1. The CDR3 contains 15 residues. Germline V gives CDR1 LGHNA, CDR2 YSLEER. J was trimmed by 4 bases and V by 0 bases; bases with no gene match: 5. CDR3 nucleotides: TGCGCCAGCAGCCAAGAGTTCGACAGGGCCTATGGCTACACCTTC. It yields the protein CASSQEFDRAYGYTF.

This clonotype has a handful of counts. The rearrangement links TRBV6-5 to TRBJ1-5; D is unresolved. This CDR3 contains 14 residues. Trimming left V 0 bases short and J 7 bases short, with 10 bases between. Germline V gene sequence: CDR1 MNHEY, CDR2 SVGAGI. The CDR3 coding sequence is TGTGCCAGCAGTTACTCGAGCATACTACAGCCCCAGCATTTT. It encodes CASSYSSILQPQHF.

The chain has TRBV29-1 and TRBJ2-7; 7 bases line up with TRBD2. The CDR3 consists of 12 residues. The J segment lost 1 base and the V segment lost 5 bases, leaving 2 bases of the junction unmatched. Per the germline V gene, CDR1 is SQVTM and CDR2 is ANQGSEA. CDR3 sequence reads: CSVQAGSYEQYF. DNA of the CDR3: TGCAGCGTTCAAGCGGGGTCCTACGAGCAGTACTTC.

V usage is TRBV5-1 and J usage is TRBJ2-1, with 9 positions matching TRBD1. Trimming took 7 bases from V and 6 from J; bases not matched to a gene: 8. Germline loops: CDR1 SGHRS, CDR2 YFSETQ. This CDR3 has 14 amino acids. This CDR3 reads CASGRGQGPNEQFF. CDR3 bases: TGCGCCAGCGGAAGAGGACAGGGGCCCAATGAGCAGTTCTTC.

The V gene is TRBV7-9, the J gene TRBJ1-5, with 8 positions matching TRBD1. The germline V gene encodes CDR1 SEHNR and CDR2 FQNEAQ (reference sequence). V shed 3 bases, J shed 5 bases, and the junction held 9 bases outside the gene matches. The CDR3 is made up of 16 amino acids. Here the CDR3 reads CASSFFGQGGHQPQHF. The DNA for the CDR3 is TGTGCCAGCAGCTTTTTTGGACAGGGAGGCCATCAGCCCCAGCATTTT.

The sample holds one count of this clonotype. The rearrangement uses TRBV27 and TRBJ2-7, with a possible D match to TRBD1 (5 bases). Germline V gives CDR1 MNHEY, CDR2 SMNVEV (reference sequence). Trimming took off 3 bases at V and 2 bases at J, with 11 bases between the two ends. The CDR3 contains 14 residues. The CDR3 is CASSFLETAYEQYF. The CDR3 DNA sequence: TGTGCCAGCAGTTTCTTAGAGACAGCCTACGAGCAGTACTTC.

This clonotype was counted only a few times. This chain uses TRBV20-1 with TRBJ2-3, with 10 bases matching TRBD2. The CDR3 covers 13 residues. The germline V gene has CDR1 DFQATT and CDR2 SNEGSKA (reference sequence). Trimming removed 0 bases from V and 10 bases from J; junction bases left unmatched: 4. This chain's CDR3 is CSARDPSGGAQYF. The CDR3 region has the DNA TGCAGTGCTAGAGACCCAAGCGGGGGGGCGCAGTATTTT.

This clonotype was found once. This chain connects TRBV30 to TRBJ2-7; 8 positions agree with TRBD1. CDR3 length equals 13 residues. The ends lost 5 bases at V and 3 bases at J; junction bases unmatched: 6. CDR1 is GTSNPN and CDR2 is SVGIG in the germline V gene (reference sequence). The CDR3 protein is CAWRDRLFYEQYF. CDR3 nucleotides: TGTGCCTGGCGGGACAGGCTCTTCTACGAGCAGTACTTC.

There are a few counts of this clonotype. The chain is built from TRBV20-1 and TRBJ1-1; 11 bases are a match to TRBD1. Germline CDR1 and CDR2: DFQATT and SNEGSKA (reference sequence). CDR3 length: 16 residues. J gave up 1 base and V 6 bases, and 10 bases lay outside the gene matches. The CDR3 spells CSAGDRGDGANTEAFF. The CDR3 nucleotides read TGCAGTGCGGGGGACAGGGGGGATGGGGCGAACACTGAAGCTTTCTTT.

V usage is TRBV7-9 and J usage is TRBJ1-2, with no clear D. This CDR3 spans 15 amino acids. Germline CDR1 SEHNR, CDR2 FQNEAQ (reference sequence). V dropped 2 bases and J dropped 2 bases, with 12 bases sitting between them. The CDR3 sequence is CASSLSIEINYGYTF. The CDR3 DNA sequence: TGTGCCAGCAGCTTATCCATCGAGATAAACTATGGCTACACCTTC.

A few counts support this clonotype. This sequence joins TRBV3-1 and TRBJ2-1; 7 bases align to TRBD1. The V gene end was trimmed by 5 bases and the J gene end by 10 bases; junction bases not matched to a gene: 11. CDR1 is LGHDT and CDR2 is YNNKEL in the germline V gene (reference sequence). There are 14 residues in the CDR3. CDR3 amino acids: CASSSYPDRAEQFF. In DNA form, the CDR3 reads TGTGCCAGCAGCTCATATCCCGACAGGGCCGAGCAGTTCTTC.

This clonotype was found a few times. The V gene is TRBV6-6, the J gene TRBJ2-1; D is unresolved. CDR1 and CDR2 (germline): MNHNY, SVGAGI (reference sequence). The CDR3 length is 15 residues. V was shortened by 6 bases and J by 3 bases, with 15 bases between the two germline ends. CDR3 sequence: CASSPRLSVYNEQFF. The CDR3 DNA sequence: TGTGCCAGCAGCCCCAGGCTGTCAGTCTACAATGAGCAGTTCTTC.

Here the CDR3 reads CASSFGRERGNEQFF. The CDR3 DNA is TGCGCCAGCAGCTTTGGTCGGGAGCGGGGAAATGAGCAGTTCTTC. This chain joins TRBV5-1 and TRBJ2-1, with 7 bases aligning to TRBD2. Trimming cost V 2 bases and J 7 bases; bases outside gene matches: 9. Per germline, CDR1 SGHRS and CDR2 YFSETQ. The CDR3 covers 15 residues.

The J gene is TRBJ1-2, the V gene TRBV2; D is undetermined. Between the trimmed V and J ends, which lost 1 base and 3 bases, there was a span of 6 bases. Per the germline V gene, CDR1 is SNHLY and CDR2 is FYNNEI. The CDR3 totals 13 residues. The CDR3 spells CASSEDTDYGYTF. In nucleotides, the CDR3 is TGTGCCAGCAGTGAAGACACTGACTATGGCTACACCTTC.